This T cell receptor beta chain was sequenced during a study of preoperative IRX-2 immunotherapy in early breast cancer (dated by TCRdb to about 2019). Libraries were made using the immunoSEQ multiplex PCR assay. TCRdb took over this immuneACCESS table, retaining in-frame rearrangements with V and J assigned. Such tables are incomplete; in checked studies, under half of the missing clones stem from an unresolved V gene, and the remainder is unexplained. The sample profile shows about 34,000 clones; about 95% of them were found once. About 6.8% of the sample rests with the top ten. The germline V gene (reference sequence) sets CDR1 to LNHDA and CDR2 to SQIVND. Trimming removed 3 bases from V and 4 bases from J, leaving 15 bases between the germline ends. Including the terminal cysteine and phenylalanine, the CDR3 comprises 15 residues. Only the CDR3 part of the read is kept: 45 bases, read in frame from the first base.

Interpreted using the paper, the treatment or condition label stands for: preoperative locoregional IRX-2 cytokine immunotherapy. The samples were obtained from a phase Ib study that tested preoperative, locoregional IRX-2 cytokine immunotherapy meant to prime immune responses. Patients with early-stage breast cancer who were given IRX-2 before surgery served as donors. Worth noting for this clone: It lacks a known antigen. No base-level quality is on record; no much larger clone is a single base apart.

Sample collection was performed from a patient treated with IRX-2 immunotherapy. The rearranged chain carries TRBV19 and TRBJ2-5; the D gene is perhaps TRBD1, from 6 matching bases. This sequence was found in a human donor with breast cancer. The nucleotides are TGTGCCAGTAGTATGGATTCACTGGGGGCAGAGACCCAGTACTTC. Its protein product is CASSMDSLGAETQYF.